These 27 T cell receptor beta chains originate from one sample sequenced in a study of somatic mutations in cytotoxic T cells in rheumatoid arthritis. The data were produced by immunoSEQ multiplex PCR, yet TCRdb's version contains in-frame clones alone and is incomplete. Of approximately 9,400 clones in the sample, around four fifths were seen once. Material for sequencing was CD8+ T cells sorted from blood. The receptor source for this set is a man aged 45-65 years in good health.

This chain joins TRBV10-2 and TRBJ2-1; 7 bases fit TRBD2. The CDR3 contains 15 residues. With 8 bases clipped from V and 3 bases from J, the junction kept 10 bases outside the gene matches. Germline V CDR1 and CDR2: WSHSY, SAAADI. Written as DNA, the CDR3 is TGCGCCAGCGCCCTTGGGGTAGCGGGCTACAATGAGCAGTTCTTC. This gives the protein CASALGVAGYNEQFF.

J is TRBJ1-2 and V is TRBV28; 8 nucleotides line up with TRBD1. This CDR3 has 15 residues. Trimming removed 7 bases from V and 1 base from J; junction bases left unmatched: 8. The V gene's germline CDR1 is MDHEN and CDR2 SYDVKM. For the CDR3, the DNA is TGTGCCAGCACCCGACAGGGGATACTTAACTATGGCTACACCTTC. It translates to CASTRQGILNYGYTF.

The chain recombines TRBV9 with TRBJ1-4, with D possibly being TRBD1 (5 bases). The CDR3 spans 14 residues. Trimming stripped 1 base from V and 8 bases from J, with 12 bases between. The V gene's germline CDR1 is SGDLS and CDR2 YYNGEE. The CDR3 loop is CASSVSFGGEKLFF. CDR3 DNA: TGTGCCAGCAGCGTATCGTTTGGGGGGGAAAAACTGTTTTTT.

V gene TRBV6-1 combines with J gene TRBJ1-5; 12 bases map to TRBD1. The V gene's germline CDR1 is MNHNS and CDR2 SASEGT. J gave up 6 bases and V 6 bases, and 6 bases lay outside the gene matches. CDR3 length: 15 amino acids. CDR3 DNA sequence: TGTGCCAGCAGGGCCGGGACAGGGGGCTTTCAGCCCCAGCATTTT. Its translation: CASRAGTGGFQPQHF.

The chain has TRBV6-5 and TRBJ2-7; tentatively, D is TRBD1 (5 bases). V was clipped by 6 bases and J by 3 bases, with 18 bases between them. Germline V gene sequence: CDR1 MNHEY, CDR2 SVGAGI. This CDR3 is 15 amino acids long. In DNA, the CDR3 is TGTGCCAGCAGCCAAAAGATAGGACACCACTACGAGCAGTACTTC. It translates to CASSQKIGHHYEQYF.

As for this clone: The germline gene is not matched at one end of the junction; a read error may be the cause. The same CDR3 can be traced to other DNA sequences in this sample. This chain connects TRBV4-1 to TRBJ2-2; perhaps TRBD2 as D (5 bases). Germline V gene sequence: CDR1 MGHRA, CDR2 YSYEKL. This CDR3 spans 15 amino acids. Here the CDR3 reads CASSQVIGDTGELFF. CDR3 coding DNA: TGTGCCAGCAGCCAAGTAATCGGGGACACCGGGGAGCTGTTTTTT.

The genes are TRBV5-1 and TRBJ1-2; 11 bases align to TRBD1. CDR1 is SGHRS and CDR2 is YFSETQ in the germline V gene. The CDR3 is 17 amino acids. With 4 bases clipped from V and 3 bases from J, the junction kept 11 bases outside the gene matches. In DNA form, the CDR3 reads TGCGCCAGCAGCCCGGCCCGGACAGGGGGCGTCTACTATGGCTACACCTTC. Translation: CASSPARTGGVYYGYTF. Full variable domain (missing parts from reference TRBV5-1 and TRBJ1-2): KAGVTQTPRYLIKTRGQQVTLSCSPISGHRSVSWYQQTPGQGLQFLFEYFSETQRNKGNFPGRFSGRQFSNSRSEMNVSTLELGDSALYLCASSPARTGGVYYGYTFGSGTRLTVV.

The V call is TRBV6-5, the J call TRBJ2-4; 7 nucleotides align to TRBD1. V gave up 6 bases and J gave up 7 bases; unmatched junction bases: 3. Germline CDR1 MNHEY, CDR2 SVGAGI. The CDR3 runs 12 residues. CDR3 region: CASRGQANIQYF. CDR3 nucleotide sequence: TGTGCCAGCAGAGGACAGGCGAACATTCAGTACTTC.

The J gene is TRBJ2-3, the V gene TRBV5-1, with TRBD2 as a possible D gene (6 bases). In germline, CDR1 is SGHRS, CDR2 YFSETQ. The V gene lost 6 bases and the J gene lost 1 base, with 12 bases spanning the gap. The length of the CDR3 is 14 residues. The CDR3 spells CASTAGPGTDTQYF. The DNA of the CDR3 is TGCGCCAGCACCGCGGGGCCGGGCACAGATACGCAGTATTTT.

The rearrangement uses TRBV7-3 and TRBJ1-2, with 7 nucleotides matching TRBD1. This CDR3 is built from 14 residues. Trimming removed 2 bases from V and 3 bases from J; junction bases left unmatched: 3. Germline V lookup: CDR1 SGHTA, CDR2 FQGTGA. The CDR3 nucleotides are TGTGCCAGCAGCTTAGTAGACAGGGACTATGGCTACACCTTC. Translating it yields CASSLVDRDYGYTF.

The gene calls are TRBV27 and TRBJ1-5, with TRBD1 matching over 9 bases. Germline V CDR1 and CDR2: MNHEY, SMNVEV (reference sequence). The V segment lost 6 bases and the J segment 3 bases; nucleotides outside the gene matches: 9. CDR3 length: 16 residues. The CDR3, as DNA: TGTGCCAGCAGCCCCAGGGGACAGGGTTCCAATCAGCCCCAGCATTTT. Translated: CASSPRGQGSNQPQHF.

The chain uses TRBV7-9 and TRBJ2-7; TRBD1 agrees at 7 bases. V gave up 5 bases and J gave up 2 bases; unmatched junction bases: 9. The germline V gene has CDR1 SEHNR and CDR2 FQNEAQ (reference sequence). This CDR3 comprises 15 residues. The CDR3: CASSPSTGQAYEQYF. The DNA for the CDR3 is TGTGCCAGCAGCCCCTCGACAGGGCAGGCCTACGAGCAGTACTTC.

This clone was recorded a few times. V gene TRBV28 combines with J gene TRBJ1-2; no definite D call. Germline-derived CDR1 and CDR2 are MDHEN and SYDVKM. This CDR3 region has 14 residues. Trimming took 2 bases from V and 7 from J, leaving 14 bases between them. CDR3 nucleotides: TGTGCCAGCAGTTTAGGTGCACAGCCCGTTGGCTACACCTTC. Amino acids: CASSLGAQPVGYTF.

Written as DNA, the CDR3 is TGTGCCAGCGGGGACAGGTCGCTCTCTGGAAACACCATATATTTT. The encoded protein is CASGDRSLSGNTIYF. The chain recombines TRBV7-9 with TRBJ1-3; 8 bases map to TRBD1. Germline CDR1 SEHNR, CDR2 FQNEAQ (reference sequence). The length of the CDR3 is 15 residues. V lost 8 bases, J lost 0 bases, and 6 bases stayed unmatched.

The sample holds one count of this clone. A read error may account for a junction end that differs from germline. The V gene is TRBV7-9, the J gene TRBJ2-7, with 7 bases identical to TRBD2. The CDR3 runs to 14 residues. The germline V gene encodes CDR1 SEHNR and CDR2 FQNEAQ (reference sequence). CDR3 DNA: TGTGCCAGCAGCGCCGCAAGCGGGGTTGCTCGGGGGGACTTC. Residues: CASSAASGVARGDF.

Regarding this clone: An end of the junction does not agree with germline; a read error may underlie this. The gene calls are TRBV16 and TRBJ1-2; D remains unclear. This CDR3 region has 16 residues. Germline V gene data show CDR1 as KGHSY and CDR2 as FQNENV. The DNA of the CDR3 is TGTGCCAGCAGCCCTGGTTACGTTGGGAGCTACTATGGCTACGCCTTC. Amino acid sequence: CASSPGYVGSYYGYAF.

The chain combines TRBV7-9 with TRBJ2-7, with D tentatively TRBD2 (5 bases). Germline CDR1 is SEHNR and CDR2 is FQNEAQ (reference sequence). This CDR3 is built from 15 residues. Trimming stripped 5 bases from V and 6 bases from J, with 20 bases between. The CDR3 DNA reads as TGTGCCAGCAGCCACATTGCGGGCAGAAACTCCGAGCAGTACTTC. It specifies CASSHIAGRNSEQYF.

This clone is judged medium-sized. The chain joins TRBV6-1 to TRBJ2-1; a possible D gene is TRBD2 (6 bases). The CDR3 totals 14 residues. Germline CDR1 is MNHNS and CDR2 is SASEGT. With 2 bases removed from V and 16 bases from J, the gap between germline ends came to 21 bases. CDR3 sequence (DNA): TGTGCCAGCAGTGAACAAAGGCGGGGCCCCCCAGAATTCTTC. Translated: CASSEQRRGPPEFF.

The chain employs TRBV7-3 and TRBJ2-5; 8 bases are shared with TRBD1. Germline CDR1 and CDR2: SGHTA and FQGTGA. This CDR3 has 16 residues. Trimming removed 5 bases from V and 2 bases from J; junction bases left unmatched: 10. Here the CDR3 reads CASSLGQGGGQETQYF. CDR3 DNA: TGTGCCAGCAGCCTCGGACAGGGTGGAGGGCAAGAGACCCAGTACTTC.

V gene TRBV7-9 combines with J gene TRBJ2-2; 12 nucleotides agree with TRBD1. The germline CDR1 and CDR2 sequences are SEHNR and FQNEAQ (reference sequence). The CDR3 runs 15 residues. The V gene end was trimmed by 4 bases and the J gene end by 5 bases; junction bases not matched to a gene: 2. In DNA, the CDR3 is TGTGCCAGCAGCTGGGACAGGGGGCAAACCGGGGAGCTGTTTTTT. It translates to CASSWDRGQTGELFF.

The V gene is TRBV28, the J gene TRBJ2-7; TRBD2 matches at 9 bases. The CDR3 covers 12 residues. CDR1 is MDHEN, CDR2 SYDVKM, per germline. With V trimmed by 11 bases and J by 2 bases, 4 bases remained unmatched. Here the CDR3 reads CASGTSPYEQYF. The CDR3 bases are TGTGCCTCAGGGACTAGCCCCTACGAGCAGTACTTC.

This rearrangement joins TRBV12-5 to TRBJ2-5; 10 bases match TRBD1. The J call may be mistaken, given a closer DNA end match to TRBJ2-7. The CDR3 sequence is 15 residues long. The germline CDR1 and CDR2 sequences are LGHNT and FRNRAP. In nucleotides, the CDR3 is TGTGCTAGTGGCTTCACGGGACAGGGGTTCTACGAGCAGTACTTC. As protein: CASGFTGQGFYEQYF.

The chain joins TRBV21-1 to TRBJ2-7; no check of the table's D call, TRBD2, against the DNA was made. TRBV21-1 is a known pseudogene. This CDR3 has 16 amino acids. CDR3 nucleotides: TGTGCCAGCAGCAAAGTTATTGAGCGGGGGGGCTACGAGCAGTACTTC. As protein: CASSKVIERGGYEQYF.

This rearrangement joins TRBV7-2 to TRBJ2-1, with D perhaps matching TRBD1 (5 bases). Trimming shortened V by 1 base and J by 8 bases, and 9 bases separated the two germline ends. CDR3 length: 13 residues. Germline loops: CDR1 SGHTA, CDR2 FQGNSA. The chain's CDR3 is CASSLGVGDEQFF. Written as DNA, the CDR3 is TGTGCCAGCAGCTTAGGGGTAGGGGATGAGCAGTTCTTC.

Only a few counts were recorded for this clone. The V and J genes are TRBV7-2 and TRBJ2-7; 7 positions agree with TRBD2. This CDR3 has 16 residues. The V and J ends lost 1 base and 3 bases, in that order; junction bases with no gene match: 9. CDR1 is SGHTA, CDR2 FQGNSA, per germline. CDR3 sequence: CASSLVWVGGSYEQYF. CDR3 in DNA: TGTGCCAGCAGCTTAGTATGGGTTGGCGGGAGCTACGAGCAGTACTTC.

The chain recombines TRBV28 with TRBJ2-1; TRBD2 aligns across 10 bases. CDR3 length: 15 amino acids. The germline CDR1 and CDR2 sequences are MDHEN and SYDVKM. The ends lost 3 bases at V and 5 bases at J; junction bases unmatched: 4. In nucleotides, the CDR3 is TGTGCCAGCAGTTTCCTAGCGGGGGTTAACAATGAGCAGTTCTTC. Protein product: CASSFLAGVNNEQFF.

The chain combines TRBV7-9 with TRBJ1-2; 10 nucleotides agree with TRBD1. The V gene end was trimmed by 5 bases and the J gene end by 3 bases; junction bases not matched to a gene: 15. The CDR3 has 18 residues. The V gene's germline CDR1 is SEHNR and CDR2 FQNEAQ (reference sequence). CDR3 sequence: CASSPTAGQGYRDYGYTF. The CDR3, as DNA: TGTGCCAGCAGCCCTACTGCGGGACAGGGGTATCGGGACTATGGCTACACCTTC.